This T cell receptor beta chain was profiled in a study of OX40 agonist ivuxolimab in advanced cancers. Study overall: Head and neck, renal cell, melanoma or hepatocellular carcinoma were the cancers that dose-escalation patients had. General study findings and limits: CD4+ and CD8+ T cells in blood underwent clonal expansion by week 6 at 0.1 to 3.0 mg/kg. Among the lowest levels of clonal expansion were found in partial responders at 0.1-3.0 mg/kg.

Method: immunoSEQ multiplex PCR; TCRdb's copy keeps in-frame clones and lacks some. The sample shows around 94,000 clones, 91% of them seen only once. Turning to this clone: The antigen is not known.

This CDR3 is built from 17 residues. J was trimmed by 4 bases and V by 4 bases; bases with no gene match: 11. From germline, CDR1 is SGHRS and CDR2 YFSETQ. Sequences were derived from CD4+ or CD8+ T cells sorted from blood, sampled in a trial of the OX40 agonist ivuxolimab. The J gene is TRBJ1-4, the V gene TRBV5-1; TRBD1 matches at 9 bases. The sequence came from an adult with an advanced solid tumor such as melanoma, head and neck, liver or kidney cancer. The CDR3 coding sequence is TGCGCCAGCAGCGCGGGACAGGGATCGGGCCTTAATGAAAAACTGTTTTTT. Amino acids: CASSAGQGSGLNEKLFF.